This entry features one T cell receptor beta chain sequence. The entry originates in a study of blood T cell repertoires in COVID-19. Study context: The United States, Italy and Spain supplied acute and convalescent COVID-19 samples.

In the study's own analysis: From reference gene primer amplification, estimates of nucleated cell counts were derived. Assay used: immunoSEQ multiplex PCR; TCRdb lists only in-frame clones, some missing. D and trimming come from the DNA, and the V and J calls and clone size come from that table. In the table there are 250,000 to 350,000 clones, around 87% of which are singletons. Donors were grouped by their self-reported clinical history. This CDR3 has 16 residues. Trimming removed 6 bases from V and 1 base from J; junction bases left unmatched: 8. Germline V gene data show CDR1 as KGHDR and CDR2 as SFDVKD.

Sequenced input: PBMCs or T cells enriched from blood (not recorded which). The source is a woman aged 25 to 39 who had recovered from COVID-19. V and J are TRBV24-1 and TRBJ2-1, with 7 bases matching TRBD2. In nucleotides, the CDR3 is TGTGCCACCAGTCCTCCTGGGGAGGGTTCCTACAATGAGCAGTTCTTC. This sequence encodes CATSPPGEGSYNEQFF.